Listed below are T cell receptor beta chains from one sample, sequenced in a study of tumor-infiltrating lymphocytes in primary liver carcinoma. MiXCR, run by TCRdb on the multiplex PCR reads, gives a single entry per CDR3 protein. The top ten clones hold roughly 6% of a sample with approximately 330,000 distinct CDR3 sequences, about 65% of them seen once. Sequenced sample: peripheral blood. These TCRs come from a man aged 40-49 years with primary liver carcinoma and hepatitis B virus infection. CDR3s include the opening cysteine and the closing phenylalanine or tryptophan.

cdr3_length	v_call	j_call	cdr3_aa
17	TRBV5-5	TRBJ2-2	CVSVVKPGLAGTGKLFF
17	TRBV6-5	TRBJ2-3	CASSPMGGPEYTDTQYF
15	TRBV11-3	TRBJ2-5	CASSSGGTVRETQYF
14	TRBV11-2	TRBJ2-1	CVSSSGHATNEQFF
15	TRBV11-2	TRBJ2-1	CASSLTGATYDEQFF
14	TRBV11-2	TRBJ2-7	CTSSSGTSGYEQCF
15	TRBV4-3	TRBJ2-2	CASSQYRAGTGELFF
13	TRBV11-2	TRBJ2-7	CASSFTEVYEQCF
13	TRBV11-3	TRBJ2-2	CASSLWDTGELLF
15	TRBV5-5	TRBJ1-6	CASSLELPADSSLHF
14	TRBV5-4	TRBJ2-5	CASSGTGTQETQYF
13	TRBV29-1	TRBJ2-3	CSVGLLGGDTQYF
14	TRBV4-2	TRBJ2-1	CASSLGHSDNEQLF